This T cell receptor beta chain was captured by sequencing in a study of blood T cell repertoires in COVID-19. Across the study: The study drew acute and convalescent COVID-19 samples from the United States, Italy and Spain. From T cells, B-cell-depleted T cells, or PBMCs came the material, which was cDNA or gDNA.

Seattle cases were enrolled at active infection and followed longitudinally. Authors' data handling: The authors estimated nucleated cell counts from reference gene primer amplification. Using immunoSEQ multiplex PCR, the repertoire was profiled, and TCRdb retains in-frame clones only, with some absent. V, J and clone size reflect that table, while D and trimming were determined from the DNA. This table has some 390,000 clones, more than 70% appearing once. The V and J ends lost 9 bases and 2 bases, in that order; junction bases with no gene match: 5. This CDR3 has 13 amino acids. In germline, CDR1 is SGHNT, CDR2 YYREEE (reference sequence).

The sample comprised peripheral blood. The rearrangement links TRBV5-4 to TRBJ2-7; the match to TRBD1 covers 10 bases. The sequence was obtained from a woman aged 55-70 years with COVID-19, enrolled during active disease. The chain's CDR3 is CAIRDRGAYEQYF. DNA for the CDR3: TGTGCCATCCGGGACAGGGGCGCCTACGAGCAGTACTTC.